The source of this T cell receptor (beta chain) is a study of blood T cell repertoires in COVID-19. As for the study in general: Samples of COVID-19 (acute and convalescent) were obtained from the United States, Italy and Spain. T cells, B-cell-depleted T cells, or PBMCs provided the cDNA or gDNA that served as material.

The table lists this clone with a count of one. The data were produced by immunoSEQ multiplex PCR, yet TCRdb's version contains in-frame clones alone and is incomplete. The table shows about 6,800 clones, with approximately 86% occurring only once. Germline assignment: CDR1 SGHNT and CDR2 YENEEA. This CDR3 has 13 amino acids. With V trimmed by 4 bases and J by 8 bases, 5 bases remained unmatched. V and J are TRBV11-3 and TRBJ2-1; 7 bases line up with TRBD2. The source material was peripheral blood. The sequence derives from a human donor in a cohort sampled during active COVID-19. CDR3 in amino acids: CASSSTGGYEQFF. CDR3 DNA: TGTGCCAGCAGCTCCACGGGAGGCTATGAGCAGTTCTTC. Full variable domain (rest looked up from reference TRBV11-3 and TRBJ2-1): EAGVVQSPRYKIIEKKQPVAFWCNPISGHNTLYWYLQNLGQGPELLIRYENEEAVDDSQLPKDRFSAERLKGVDSTLKIQPAELGDSAVYLCASSSTGGYEQFFGPGTRLTVL.